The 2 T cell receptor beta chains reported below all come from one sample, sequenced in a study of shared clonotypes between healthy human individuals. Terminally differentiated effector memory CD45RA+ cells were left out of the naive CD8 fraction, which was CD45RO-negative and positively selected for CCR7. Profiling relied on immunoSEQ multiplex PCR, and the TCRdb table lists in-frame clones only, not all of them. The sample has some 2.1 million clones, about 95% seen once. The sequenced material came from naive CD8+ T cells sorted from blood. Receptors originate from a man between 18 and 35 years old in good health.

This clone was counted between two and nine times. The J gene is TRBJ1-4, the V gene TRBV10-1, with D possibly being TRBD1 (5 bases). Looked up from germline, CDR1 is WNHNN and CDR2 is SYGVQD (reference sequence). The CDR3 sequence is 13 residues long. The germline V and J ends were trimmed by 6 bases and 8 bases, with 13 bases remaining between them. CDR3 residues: CASRGGRREKLFF. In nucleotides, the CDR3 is TGCGCCAGCAGGGGGGGTCGGCGGGAAAAACTGTTTTTT.

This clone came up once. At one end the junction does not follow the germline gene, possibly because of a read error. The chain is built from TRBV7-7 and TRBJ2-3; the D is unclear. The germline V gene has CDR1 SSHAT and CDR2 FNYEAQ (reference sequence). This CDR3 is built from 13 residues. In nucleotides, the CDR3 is TGTGCTAGCAGCCCGGGCGACACAGATACGCAGTATTTT. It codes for CASSPGDTDTQYF.